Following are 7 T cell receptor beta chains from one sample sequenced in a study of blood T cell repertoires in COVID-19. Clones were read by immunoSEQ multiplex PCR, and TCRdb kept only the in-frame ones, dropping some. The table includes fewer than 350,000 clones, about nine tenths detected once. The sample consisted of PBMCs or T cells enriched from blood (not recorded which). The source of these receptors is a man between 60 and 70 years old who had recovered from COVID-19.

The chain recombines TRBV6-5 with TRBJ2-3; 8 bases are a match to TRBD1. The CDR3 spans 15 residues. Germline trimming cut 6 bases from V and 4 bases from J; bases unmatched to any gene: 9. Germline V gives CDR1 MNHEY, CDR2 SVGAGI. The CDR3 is CASSPRGRRADTQYF. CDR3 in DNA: TGTGCCAGCAGCCCCAGGGGGCGCAGGGCAGATACGCAGTATTTT.

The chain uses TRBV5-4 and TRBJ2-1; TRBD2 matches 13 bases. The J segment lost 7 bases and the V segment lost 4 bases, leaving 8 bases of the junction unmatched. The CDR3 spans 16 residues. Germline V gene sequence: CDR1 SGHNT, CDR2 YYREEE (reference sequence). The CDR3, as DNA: TGTGCCAGCAGCGTCCCCACTAGCGGGAGGGTTAATGAGCAGTTCTTC. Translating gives CASSVPTSGRVNEQFF. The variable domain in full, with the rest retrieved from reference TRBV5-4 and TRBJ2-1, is ETGVTQSPTHLIKTRGQQVTLRCSSQSGHNTVSWYQQALGQGPQFIFQYYREEENGRGNFPPRFSGLQFPNYSSELNVNALELDDSALYLCASSVPTSGRVNEQFFGPGTRLTVL.

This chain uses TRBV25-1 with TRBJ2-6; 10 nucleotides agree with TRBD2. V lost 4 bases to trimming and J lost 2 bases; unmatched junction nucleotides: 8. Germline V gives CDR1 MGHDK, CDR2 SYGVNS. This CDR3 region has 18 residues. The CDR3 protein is CASSAHLAGDAGANVLTF. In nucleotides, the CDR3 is TGTGCCAGCAGTGCCCATCTAGCGGGAGACGCTGGGGCCAACGTCCTGACTTTC.

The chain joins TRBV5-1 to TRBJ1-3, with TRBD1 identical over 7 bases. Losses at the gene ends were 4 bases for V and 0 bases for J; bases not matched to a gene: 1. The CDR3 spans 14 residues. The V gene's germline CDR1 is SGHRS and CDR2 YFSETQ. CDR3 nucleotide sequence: TGCGCCAGCAGCACAGGGGACTCTGGAAACACCATATATTTT. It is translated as CASSTGDSGNTIYF.

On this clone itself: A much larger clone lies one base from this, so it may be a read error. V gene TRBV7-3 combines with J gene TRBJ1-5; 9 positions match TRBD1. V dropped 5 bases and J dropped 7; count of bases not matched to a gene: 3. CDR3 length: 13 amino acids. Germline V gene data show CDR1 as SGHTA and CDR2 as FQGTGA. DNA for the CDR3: TGTGCCAGCAGCCTGGGACAGGGCCAGCCCCAGCATTTT. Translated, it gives CASSLGQGQPQHF.

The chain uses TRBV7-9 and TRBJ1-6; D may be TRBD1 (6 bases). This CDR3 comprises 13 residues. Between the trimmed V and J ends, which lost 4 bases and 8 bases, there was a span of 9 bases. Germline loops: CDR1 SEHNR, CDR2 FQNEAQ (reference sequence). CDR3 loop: CASSSYRDSPLHF. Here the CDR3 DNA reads TGTGCCAGCAGCTCATACAGGGATTCACCCCTCCACTTT.

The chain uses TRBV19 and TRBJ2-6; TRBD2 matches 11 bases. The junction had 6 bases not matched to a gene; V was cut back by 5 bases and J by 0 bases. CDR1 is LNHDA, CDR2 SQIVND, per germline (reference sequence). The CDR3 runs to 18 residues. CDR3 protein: CASSPGTSGSSGANVLTF. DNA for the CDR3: TGTGCCAGTAGTCCCGGGACTAGCGGAAGCTCTGGGGCCAACGTCCTGACTTTC.